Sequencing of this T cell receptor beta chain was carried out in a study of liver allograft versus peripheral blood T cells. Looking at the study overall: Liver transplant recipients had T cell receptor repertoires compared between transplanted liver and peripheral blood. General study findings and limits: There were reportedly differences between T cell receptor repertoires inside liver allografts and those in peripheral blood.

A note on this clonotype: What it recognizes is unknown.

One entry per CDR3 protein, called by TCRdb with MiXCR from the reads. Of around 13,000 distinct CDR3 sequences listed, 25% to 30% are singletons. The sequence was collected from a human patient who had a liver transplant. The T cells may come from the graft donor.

The CDR3 here is CASSYSKPGGGQPQHF. The CDR3 DNA reads TGTGCCAGCAGTTACTCGAAACCAGGGGGCGGTCAGCCCCAGCATTTT. The V call is TRBV6-5, the J call TRBJ1-5, with 8 bases identical to TRBD1. This CDR3 contains 16 residues. The germline gives CDR1 MNHEY, CDR2 SVGAGI. The V and J ends lost 0 bases and 6 bases, in that order; junction bases with no gene match: 7.